This T cell receptor beta chain stems from a study of T cells in Graves' hyperthyroidism and ophthalmopathy. Researchers took RNA transcripts and amplified the TCR beta CDR3 regions from them. The HTBI primer set was used in a first-round RT-PCR of the TCR CDR3. MiXCR, applied by TCRdb to the multiplex PCR reads, yields one record per CDR3 protein. The table shows fewer than 450,000 distinct CDR3 sequences, with nearly 15% occurring only once. Between the trimmed V and J ends, which lost 2 bases and 5 bases, there was a span of 3 bases. The CDR3 is 11 amino acids. Per the germline V gene, CDR1 is SGHRS and CDR2 is YFSETQ. This clonotype was counted at least ten times.

The receptor's source is a woman aged 55-75 years with Graves' ophthalmopathy. Sequencing input: blood. The chain recombines TRBV5-1 with TRBJ2-3, with no clear D. The CDR3 sequence is CASSFRDTQYF. The CDR3 bases are TGCGCCAGCAGCTTTCGAGATACGCAGTATTTT.